This record looks at one TCR beta chain sequence and its context. These data belong to a study of technical replicates of blood from a handful of donors. The protocol was immunoSEQ multiplex PCR, while the TCRdb copy is restricted to in-frame clones and leaves out a portion. This sample has about 89,000 clones, with around 96% found just once. The CDR3 loop spans 15 amino acids. V lost 1 base and J 1 base, leaving 10 bases between the germline ends. Germline V CDR1 and CDR2: SGHTA, FQGTGA. V gene TRBV7-3 combines with J gene TRBJ1-1; possible D gene TRBD1, 5 bases. The receptor's source is a human donor in good health. The source material was T cells isolated from PBMCs. The CDR3 protein is CASSLMGGTNTEAFF. Written as DNA, the CDR3 is TGTGCCAGCAGCTTAATGGGGGGTACGAACACTGAAGCTTTCTTT. The whole variable domain, filled in from reference TRBV7-3 and TRBJ1-1, reads GAGVSQTPSNKVTEKGKYVELRCDPISGHTALYWYRQSLGQGPEFLIYFQGTGAADDSGLPNDRFFAVRPEGSVSTLKIQRTERGDSAVYLCASSLMGGTNTEAFFGQGTRLTVV.